This TCR beta chain was obtained from a study of blood T cell repertoires in COVID-19. Repertoires were generated with immunoSEQ multiplex PCR, while TCRdb's copy carries only in-frame clones and drops some. Of around 330,000 clones listed, 75% to 90% are singletons. The CDR3 has 13 amino acids. The V gene's germline CDR1 is MDHEN and CDR2 SYDVKM. The J segment lost 6 bases and the V segment lost 5 bases, leaving 5 bases of the junction unmatched. This clone was observed a single time. V is TRBV28 and J is TRBJ1-2; 8 bases are a match to TRBD1. The source material was PBMCs or T cells enriched from blood (not recorded which). The receptor comes from a woman aged 40 to 49 who had recovered from COVID-19. Here the CDR3 DNA reads TGTGCCAGCAGTACAGGGGGGGTCGATGGCTACACCTTC. It is translated as CASSTGGVDGYTF.